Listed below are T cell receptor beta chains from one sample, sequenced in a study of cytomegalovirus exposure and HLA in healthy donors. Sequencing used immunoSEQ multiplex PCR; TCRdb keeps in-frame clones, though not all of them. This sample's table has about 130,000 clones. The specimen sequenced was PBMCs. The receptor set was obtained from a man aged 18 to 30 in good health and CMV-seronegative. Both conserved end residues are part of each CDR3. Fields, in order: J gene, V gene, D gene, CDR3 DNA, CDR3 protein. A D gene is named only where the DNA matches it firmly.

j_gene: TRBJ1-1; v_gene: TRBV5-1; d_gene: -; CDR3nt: TGCGCCAGCAGGATTGAAATGACGGGTGAAGCTTTCTTT; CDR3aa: CASRIEMTGEAFF
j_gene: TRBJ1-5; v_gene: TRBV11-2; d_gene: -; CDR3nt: TGTGCCAGCAGCTCCGGGGACTTTAATGGCAATCAGCCCCAGCATTTT; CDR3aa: CASSSGDFNGNQPQHF
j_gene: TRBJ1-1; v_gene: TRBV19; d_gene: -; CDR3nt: TGTGCCAGTACCCCAGGGAACTTCATGAACACTGAAGCTTTCTTT; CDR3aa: CASTPGNFMNTEAFF
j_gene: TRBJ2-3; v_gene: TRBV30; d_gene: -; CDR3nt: TGTGCCTGGAGTGTAACAGGTGGTGGAGATACGCAGTATTTT; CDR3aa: CAWSVTGGGDTQYF
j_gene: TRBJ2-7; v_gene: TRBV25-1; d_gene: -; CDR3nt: TGTGCCAGCAGTGGGGGGGGCACCTTCCACTACGAGCAGTACTTC; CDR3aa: CASSGGGTFHYEQYF
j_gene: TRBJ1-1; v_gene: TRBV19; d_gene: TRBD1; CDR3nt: TGTGCCAGTAGTATAGGAAGGGGAACAGGGGGATTCACTGAAGCTTTCTTT; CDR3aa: CASSIGRGTGGFTEAFF
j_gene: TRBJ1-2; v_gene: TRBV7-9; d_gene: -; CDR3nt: TGTGCCAGCAGCCCCCAAACGACAGCCGGCCTTAACTATGGCTACACCTTC; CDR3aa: CASSPQTTAGLNYGYTF
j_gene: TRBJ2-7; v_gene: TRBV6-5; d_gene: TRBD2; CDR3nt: TGTGCCAGCAGTTACGGATCTAGCGGAGGCTACGAGCAGTACTTC; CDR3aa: CASSYGSSGGYEQYF
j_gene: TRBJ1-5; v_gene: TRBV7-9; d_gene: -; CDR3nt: TGTGCCAGCAGCCCCCTAGGAGGGGATCAGCCCCAGCATTTT; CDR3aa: CASSPLGGDQPQHF
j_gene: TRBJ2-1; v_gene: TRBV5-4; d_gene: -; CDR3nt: TGTGCCAGCAGCCCCCCGGGCAATGAGCAGTTCTTC; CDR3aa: CASSPPGNEQFF
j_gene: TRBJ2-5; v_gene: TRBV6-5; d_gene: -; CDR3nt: TGTGCCAGCACCGCCGGGGGGCTCGGTGTTGGGACCCAGTACTTC; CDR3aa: CASTAGGLGVGTQYF
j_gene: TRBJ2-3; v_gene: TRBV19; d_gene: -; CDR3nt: TGTGCCAGTACCCCCCGGGGTGGGATTTGGGCGCAGTATTTT; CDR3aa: CASTPRGGIWAQYF
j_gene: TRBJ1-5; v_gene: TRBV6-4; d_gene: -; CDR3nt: TGTGCCAGCAGTGACAGGGAGGGTCAGCCCCAGCATTTT; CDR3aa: CASSDREGQPQHF
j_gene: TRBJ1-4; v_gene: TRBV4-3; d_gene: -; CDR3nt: TGCGCCAGCAGCCAAGATAACCTCGTAGTCTCCAATGAAAAACTGTTTTTT; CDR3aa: CASSQDNLVVSNEKLFF
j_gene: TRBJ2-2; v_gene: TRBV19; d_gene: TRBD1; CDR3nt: TGTGCCAGTAGTGGGGCCGGGACAGGTCGCACCGGGGAGCTGTTTTTT; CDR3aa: CASSGAGTGRTGELFF
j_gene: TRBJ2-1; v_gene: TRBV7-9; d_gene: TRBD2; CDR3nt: TGTGCCAGCAGCTTCCTAGCGGGAGAGTCTATAGACAATGAGCAGTTCTTC; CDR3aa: CASSFLAGESIDNEQFF
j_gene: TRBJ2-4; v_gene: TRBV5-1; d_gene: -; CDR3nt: TGCGCCAGCAGCTTGGCCCACAAAAACATTCAGTACTTC; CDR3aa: CASSLAHKNIQYF
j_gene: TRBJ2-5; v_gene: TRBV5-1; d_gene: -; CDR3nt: TGCGCCAGCAGCGCAGATCAAGAGACCCAGTACTTC; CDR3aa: CASSADQETQYF
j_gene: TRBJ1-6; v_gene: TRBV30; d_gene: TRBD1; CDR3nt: TGTGCCGGGGTGGGACAGAGTAATTCACCCCTCCACTTT; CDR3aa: CAGVGQSNSPLHF
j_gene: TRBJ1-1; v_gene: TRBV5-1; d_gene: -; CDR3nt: TGCGCCAGCAGCGCCGGGGGGCCAACGAACACTGAAGCTTTCTTT; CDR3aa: CASSAGGPTNTEAFF